This paragraph covers one T cell receptor (beta chain) sequence. Its target antigen remains unknown. No much larger clonotype is one base removed from it; base qualities were not supplied. The germline V gene gives CDR1 as ENHRY and CDR2 as SYGVKD. Trimming takes 4 bases from V and 3 bases from J, and the germline ends sit 15 bases apart. Measured from the cysteine to the phenylalanine, the CDR3 is 15 residues long. Only the CDR3 region is kept as DNA, spanning 45 bases read in frame from base 1. This sample is drawn from a study of cytomegalovirus exposure and HLA in healthy donors (dated 2017 in TCRdb). About the investigation overall: An earlier analysis of about 560 of the donors reported 250 to 350 Gb of sequence data and 117 million unique TCR beta sequences obtained from around 170 million T cells. Several DR-DQ haplotypes were handled as single units for association and clustering, since linkage in the cohort was strong. High-throughput TCR immunosequencing, statistical association of individual TCRs with disease status, and machine learning were combined to predict cytomegalovirus infection status. In the later analysis, no new phenotypic data were used to find candidate immune exposures; instead, reliance was placed on TCR beta sequences and their occurrence across donors. An earlier analysis of several hundred of the donors applied high-throughput TCR beta sequencing to assess whether each TCR beta V gene segment acted as functional or pseudogenic. In a later analysis, previously published TCR beta repertoires from some 640 donors were re-analyzed and high-resolution HLA genotyping was added so that TCR occurrence patterns could be studied. Every discovery cohort repertoire had been produced on one sequencing platform. Around 330 gigabases of sequencing data and 75 million to 85 million unique TCR sequences made up an early release that covered several hundred HLA-typed donors. In addition to the first cohort of several hundred subjects, a separate validation cohort of over 90 different subjects was used. Alongside the repertoire data, information on donor age, sex, ethnicity and CMV serostatus was compiled. Of the roughly 400 genotyped donors, around 81% fell in the genetic ancestry cluster associated with self-reported Caucasian donors. Genome-wide SNP genotypes for about three fifths of the 666 donors were used in a later genetic analysis, which treated that subset as a discovery cohort. The T cell repertoires of 666 subjects were profiled by immunosequencing and related to cytomegalovirus serostatus. The number of donors typed differed by locus, with 629-630 for A, B, C, DRB1 and DQB1, about 500 for DQA1, about 610 for DPA1, and some 450 for DPB1. The study was designed to test whether signatures of past pathogen exposure could be identified by cataloging public T cell receptors. Among roughly 370 genotyped donors of the cohort, an average of about 240,000 unique TCR beta nucleotide sequences were sequenced per donor, 15% to 20% of them non-productive. Class I and class II HLA loci were covered by the typing at four-digit resolution. Beyond this particular receptor, the publication reports: A later analysis found that HLA-associated TCR beta chains were more clonally expanded and had lower generation probabilities than equally common non-associated chains. A later genetic analysis associated a missense DCLRE1C variant with V-gene and J-gene trimming of TCR beta chains, and an independent cohort replicated the association. The classifier was reported to diagnose cytomegalovirus status with high specificity and sensitivity in both the original and validation cohorts. In an earlier analysis of over 550 of the donors, most TCR beta V segments were observed in productive rearrangements about 90% or about 30% of the time, broadly matching IMGT annotations. Linkage disequilibrium might explain the correlated functional status among segregating V segments, but an unknown experimental factor could not be excluded. The sequencing pipeline was judged likely to have produced a cluster of highly shared sequence variants as a technical artifact. According to a later genetic analysis, donors in an Asian-associated ancestry cluster had fewer N-insertions in productive TCRs than the roughly 670-donor mean. Specific HLA alleles were associated with over 15,000 TCR beta sequences at a false discovery rate of 0.05 in a later analysis. A few of the identified cytomegalovirus-associated TCR beta chains were confirmed in vitro to be specific for cytomegalovirus antigens. When HLA alleles, especially DR and DQ, strongly co-occurred, TCR associations were difficult to assign to individual alleles. The authors suggested that the approach could potentially be generalized to other disease states and immunological phenotypes. A later analysis found that most CMV-associated TCR beta chains appeared HLA-restricted, with HLA associations seemingly driven largely by CMV exposure. A later analysis found that TCR association rates varied across HLA loci, with DRB1 alleles showing the most associated TCRs and HLA-C alleles the fewest. In this cohort, only TCR beta chains were sequenced, and detectable features were limited by the absence of alpha or paired-chain data. A later analysis reported that several top co-occurrence clusters appeared linked to parvovirus B19, influenza, CMV and Epstein-Barr virus. Across donors, most TCR sequences were observed very rarely, whereas some public TCRs were present in many individuals. Some 15 rarely observed V segments, including chromosome 9 orphons, were excluded from the earlier analysis of a few hundred of the donors because counts were too low. Because HLA typing was unavailable for some donors at each locus, only the typed subset was used in association tests. Sequencing depth was assumed to be roughly uniform across donors in the presence/absence analyses, though that assumption may not hold. A further reported finding was that TCR beta sequences accurately predicted the HLA-A and HLA-B alleles for most subjects in the first cohort. CMV serostatus was the only immune exposure information available for the cohort. The study listed 150 to 200 TCR beta chains as associated with cytomegalovirus. Some IMGT-functional V segments, including TRBV6-2 and TRBV6-3, could not be distinguished by the 87-base-pair reads and were therefore excluded.

The library was generated by the immunoSEQ multiplex PCR assay. For the multiplex PCR, a mixture combining 60 forward primers for TCR Vbeta segments and 13 reverse primers for TCR Jbeta segments was used. The CDR3 region of rearranged TCR beta genes was amplified from genomic DNA by a multiplex PCR assay. The Illumina HiSeq System was used to sequence the amplified TCR beta libraries as 87-base-pair reads. The study's processing was this. A later analysis tallied around 87 million unique TCR beta chains across the 550 to 850 repertoires, and around 9.9 million of those chains were shared by two or more donors. Raw reads were error-corrected and collapsed into unique sequences with a nearest-neighbor algorithm that merged closely related sequences to remove PCR and sequencing errors. CDR3 sequences were aligned to IMGT reference sequences to assign V, D and J gene segments. For a sequence to be retained, at least a six-nucleotide match to both a V gene segment and a J gene segment was required. A rearrangement counted as productive if the CDR3 had no stop codons and remained in frame with V and J, and every other rearrangement counted as non-productive. CDR3 was defined by IMGT convention, running from the second conserved V-encoded cysteine to the conserved J-encoded phenylalanine. The earlier analysis of about 610 of the donors excluded sequences that lacked an unambiguous match to a single V gene segment. In an earlier analysis of a few hundred of the donors, V segments were called functional above 56.7% productive rearrangements and were called segregating when the between-donor standard deviation exceeded 5%. A statistical classification framework was built for diagnosing cytomegalovirus status from the catalog of TCR beta chain sequences. V and J gene assignment, in a later analysis, came from comparing TCR nucleotide sequences with IMGT/GENE-DB human TR gene sequences. The TCRdist pipeline was used in a later analysis to assign CDR3 sequences and most-parsimonious VDJ recombination scenarios. A later analysis defined each TCR beta chain by its CDR3 amino acid sequence plus V-gene family, and excluded reads lacking a unique V-gene family. As a way to deal with suspected cross-contamination and a sequencing artifact, a later analysis dropped nearly 600 nucleotide sequences that were highly shared and had low generation probability. In a later analysis, a clonal expansion index for each public chain was calculated from normalized within-repertoire ranks of inferred template counts. In a later analysis, generation probabilities were computed using a VDJ recombination model fitted to out-of-frame rearrangements, and the results were checked against IGoR. A later analysis scored TCR-TCR, TCR-HLA and TCR-CMV co-occurrence with hypergeometric tests, applying a repertoire-size bias correction to TCR pairs. A later analysis estimated false discovery rates by permuting HLA or CMV assignments 20 times. In a later analysis, co-occurring TCRs were grouped using DBSCAN, and TCRdist sequence similarity was added for clustering within HLA-allele-positive subsets. Repertoires with fewer than 30,000 or more than 120,000 public chains, plus five repertoires with anomalous nucleotide sharing, were excluded from co-occurrence clustering. The table was pulled from immuneACCESS by TCRdb, which kept in-frame rearrangements only. Such tables lose some clones; where checked, under half of the loss comes from unresolved V genes, and the rest has no known cause. The V and J calls and clone size come from that table; D and trimming were worked out from the DNA. The sample contains 150,000 to 200,000 clones, about 81% of them found a single time. The ten biggest clones cover just under 3% of the sample.

In total, about 650 healthy bone marrow donors made up the cohort. Cohort members were all nominally healthy when sampled, although unrecorded immune exposures were likely present. The donor tested CMV seropositive, placing the donor among the 290 or so seropositive members of the cohort. A peripheral blood sample was collected from each donor, and TCR beta sequencing was performed on peripheral blood mononuclear cells. Genomic DNA was extracted from the blood cell samples with the Qiagen DNeasy Blood Extraction Kit. The rearranged segments are TRBV10-3 and TRBJ1-2, with no confident D gene call. The sequence was collected from a woman aged 45-65 years in good health and CMV-seropositive. Input material: PBMCs. CDR3 sequence: CAISGEALDDYGYTF. Read as DNA, the sequence is TGTGCCATCAGTGGGGAGGCCCTAGACGACTATGGCTACACCTTC.